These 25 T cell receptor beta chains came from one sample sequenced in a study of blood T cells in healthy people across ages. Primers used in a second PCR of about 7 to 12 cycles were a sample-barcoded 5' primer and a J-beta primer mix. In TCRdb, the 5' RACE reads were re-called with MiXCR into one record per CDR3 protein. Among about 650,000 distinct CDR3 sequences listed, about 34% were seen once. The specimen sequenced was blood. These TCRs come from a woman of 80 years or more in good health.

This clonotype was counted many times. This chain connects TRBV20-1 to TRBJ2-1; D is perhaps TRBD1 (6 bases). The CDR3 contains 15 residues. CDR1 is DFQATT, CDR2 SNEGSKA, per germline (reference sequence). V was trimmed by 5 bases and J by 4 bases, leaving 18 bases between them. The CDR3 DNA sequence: TGCAGTGCTGGGGGCAAGGGCGGGTTTTACAATGAGCAGTTCTTC. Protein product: CSAGGKGGFYNEQFF.

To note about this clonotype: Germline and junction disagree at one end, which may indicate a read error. This CDR3 is CSAGEGQFNEQFF. The CDR3, as DNA: TGCAGTGCTGGAGAAGGACAGTTCAATGAGCAGTTCTTC. This rearrangement joins TRBV20-1 to TRBJ2-1; TRBD1 might be the D (6 bases). Per the germline V gene, CDR1 is DFQATT and CDR2 is SNEGSKA (reference sequence). The CDR3 has 13 amino acids.

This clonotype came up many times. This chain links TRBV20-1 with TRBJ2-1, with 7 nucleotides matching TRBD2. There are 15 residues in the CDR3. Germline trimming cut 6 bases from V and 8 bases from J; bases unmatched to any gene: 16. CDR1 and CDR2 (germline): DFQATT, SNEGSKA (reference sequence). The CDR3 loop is CSAPPTSARGDEQFF. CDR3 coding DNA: TGCAGTGCGCCTCCTACTAGCGCCAGAGGGGATGAGCAGTTCTTC.

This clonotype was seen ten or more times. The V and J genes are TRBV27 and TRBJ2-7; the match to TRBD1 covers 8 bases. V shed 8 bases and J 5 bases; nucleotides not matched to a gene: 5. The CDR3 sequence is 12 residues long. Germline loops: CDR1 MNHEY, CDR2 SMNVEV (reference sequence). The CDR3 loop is CASRTGLDEQYF. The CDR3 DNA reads TGTGCCAGCCGGACAGGGCTGGACGAGCAGTACTTC.

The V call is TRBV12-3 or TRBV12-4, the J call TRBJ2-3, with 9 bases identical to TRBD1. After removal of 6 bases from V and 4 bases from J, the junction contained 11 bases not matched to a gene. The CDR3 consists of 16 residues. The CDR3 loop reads CASSGTGPWRADTQYF. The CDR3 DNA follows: TGTGCCAGCAGCGGGACAGGGCCGTGGAGAGCAGATACGCAGTATTTT.

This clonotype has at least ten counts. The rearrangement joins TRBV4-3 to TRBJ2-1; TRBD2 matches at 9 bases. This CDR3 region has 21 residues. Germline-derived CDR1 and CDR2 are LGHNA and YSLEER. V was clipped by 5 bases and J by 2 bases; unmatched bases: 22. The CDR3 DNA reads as TGCGCCAGCAGCTCATTCCGGTGGGGTAGCGGGGGCGTCCATCCCTACAATGAGCAGTTCTTC. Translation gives CASSSFRWGSGGVHPYNEQFF.

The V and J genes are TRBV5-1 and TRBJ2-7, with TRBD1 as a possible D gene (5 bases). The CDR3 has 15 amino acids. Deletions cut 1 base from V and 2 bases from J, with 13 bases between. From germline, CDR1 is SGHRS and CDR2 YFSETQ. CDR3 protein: CASSLTLQAPYEQYF. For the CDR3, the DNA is TGCGCCAGCAGCTTGACACTACAGGCCCCCTACGAGCAGTACTTC.

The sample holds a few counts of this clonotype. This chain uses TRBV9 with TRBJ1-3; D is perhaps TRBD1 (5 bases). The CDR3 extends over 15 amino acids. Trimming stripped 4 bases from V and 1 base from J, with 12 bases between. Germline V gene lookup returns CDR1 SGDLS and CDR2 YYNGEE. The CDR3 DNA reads TGTGCCAGCAGCATCGACAGATTATCTGGAAACACCATATATTTT. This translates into CASSIDRLSGNTIYF.

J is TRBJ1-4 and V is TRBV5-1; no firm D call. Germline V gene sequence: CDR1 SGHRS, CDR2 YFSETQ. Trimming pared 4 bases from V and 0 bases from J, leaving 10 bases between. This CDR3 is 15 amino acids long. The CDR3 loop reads CASSVGSTTNEKLFF. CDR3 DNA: TGCGCCAGCAGCGTAGGATCCACAACTAATGAAAAACTGTTTTTT.

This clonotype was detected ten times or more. Here the CDR3 DNA reads TGTGCCAGCAGTTACCTTGGTGGGGGGAAGGACACTGAAGCTTTCTTT. It encodes CASSYLGGGKDTEAFF. V gene TRBV6-5 combines with J gene TRBJ1-1, with D possibly being TRBD1 (5 bases). The CDR3 extends over 16 amino acids. Germline V lookup: CDR1 MNHEY, CDR2 SVGAGI. V was clipped by 2 bases and J by 3 bases, with 16 bases between them.

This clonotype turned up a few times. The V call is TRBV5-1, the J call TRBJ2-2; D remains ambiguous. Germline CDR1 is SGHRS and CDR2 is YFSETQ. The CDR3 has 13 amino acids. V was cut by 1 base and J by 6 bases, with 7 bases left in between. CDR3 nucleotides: TGCGCCAGCAGCTTGAGGTCTTCCGGGGAGCTGTTTTTT. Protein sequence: CASSLRSSGELFF.

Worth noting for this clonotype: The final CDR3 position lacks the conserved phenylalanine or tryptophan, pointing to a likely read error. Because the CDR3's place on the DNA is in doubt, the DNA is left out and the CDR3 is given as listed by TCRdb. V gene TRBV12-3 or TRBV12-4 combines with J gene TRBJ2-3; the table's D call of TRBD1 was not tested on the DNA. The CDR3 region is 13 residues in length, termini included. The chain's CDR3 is CASSSRGADTQYS.

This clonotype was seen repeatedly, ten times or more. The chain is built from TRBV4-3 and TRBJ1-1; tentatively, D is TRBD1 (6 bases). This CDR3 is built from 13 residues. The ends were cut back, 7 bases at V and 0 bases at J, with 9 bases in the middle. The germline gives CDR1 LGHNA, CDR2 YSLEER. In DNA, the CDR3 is TGCGCCAGCATGGGACACTTGAACACTGAAGCTTTCTTT. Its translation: CASMGHLNTEAFF.

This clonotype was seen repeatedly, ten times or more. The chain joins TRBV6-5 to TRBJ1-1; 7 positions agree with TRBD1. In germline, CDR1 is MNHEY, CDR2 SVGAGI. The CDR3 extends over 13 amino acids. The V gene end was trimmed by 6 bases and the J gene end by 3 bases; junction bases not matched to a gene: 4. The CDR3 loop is CASSTQGDTEAFF. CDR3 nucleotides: TGTGCCAGCAGCACTCAGGGGGACACTGAAGCTTTCTTT.

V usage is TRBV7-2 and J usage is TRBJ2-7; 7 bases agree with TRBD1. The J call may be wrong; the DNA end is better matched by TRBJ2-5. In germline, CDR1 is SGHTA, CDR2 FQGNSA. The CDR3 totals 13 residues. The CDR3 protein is CASSSDRVETQYF. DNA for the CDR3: TGTGCCAGCAGCTCCGACAGGGTGGAGACCCAGTACTTC.

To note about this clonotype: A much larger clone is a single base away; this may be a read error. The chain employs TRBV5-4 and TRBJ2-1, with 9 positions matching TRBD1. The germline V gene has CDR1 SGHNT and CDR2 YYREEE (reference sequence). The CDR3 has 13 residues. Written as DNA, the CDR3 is TGTGCCAGCAGCAACAGGGGGCGCGATGAGCGGTTCTTC. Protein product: CASSNRGRDERFF.

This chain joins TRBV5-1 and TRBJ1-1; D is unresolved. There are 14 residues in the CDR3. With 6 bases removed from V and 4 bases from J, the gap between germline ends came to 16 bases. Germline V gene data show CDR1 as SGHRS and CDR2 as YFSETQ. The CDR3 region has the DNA TGCGCCAGCAAACTTAACGCCGGAGGCACTGAAGCTTTCTTT. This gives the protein CASKLNAGGTEAFF.

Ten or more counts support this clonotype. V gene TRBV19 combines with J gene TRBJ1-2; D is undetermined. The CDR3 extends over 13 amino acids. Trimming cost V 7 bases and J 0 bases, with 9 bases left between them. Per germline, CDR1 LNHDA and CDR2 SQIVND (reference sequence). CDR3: CASTDKTNYGYTF. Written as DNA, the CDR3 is TGTGCCAGTACTGACAAAACTAACTATGGCTACACCTTC.

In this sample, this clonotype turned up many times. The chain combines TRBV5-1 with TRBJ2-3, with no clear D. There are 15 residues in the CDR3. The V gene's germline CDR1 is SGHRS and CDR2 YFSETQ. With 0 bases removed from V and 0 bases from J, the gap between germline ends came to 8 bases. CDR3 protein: CASSLAARSTDTQYF. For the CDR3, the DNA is TGCGCCAGCAGCTTGGCTGCTAGGAGCACAGATACGCAGTATTTT.

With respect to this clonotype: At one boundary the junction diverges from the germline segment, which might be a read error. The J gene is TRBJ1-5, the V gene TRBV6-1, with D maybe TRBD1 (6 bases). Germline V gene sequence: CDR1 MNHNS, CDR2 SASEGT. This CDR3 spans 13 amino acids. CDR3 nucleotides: TGTGCCAGCATTGAAGGGGGAAATCAGCCCCAGCATTTT. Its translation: CASIEGGNQPQHF.

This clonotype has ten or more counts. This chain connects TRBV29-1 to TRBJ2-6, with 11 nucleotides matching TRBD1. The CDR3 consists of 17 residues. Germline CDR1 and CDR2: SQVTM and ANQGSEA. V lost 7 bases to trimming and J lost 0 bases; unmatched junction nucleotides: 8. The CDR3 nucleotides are TGCAGCGCGTCGATGGGACAGGGGGTCTCTGGGGCCAACGTCCTGACTTTC. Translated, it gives CSASMGQGVSGANVLTF. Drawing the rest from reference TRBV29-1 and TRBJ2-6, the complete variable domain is SAVISQKPSRDICQRGTSLTIQCQVDSQVTMMFWYRQQPGQSLTLIATANQGSEATYESGFVIDKFPISRPNLTFSTLTVSNMSPEDSSIYLCSASMGQGVSGANVLTFGAGSRLTVL.

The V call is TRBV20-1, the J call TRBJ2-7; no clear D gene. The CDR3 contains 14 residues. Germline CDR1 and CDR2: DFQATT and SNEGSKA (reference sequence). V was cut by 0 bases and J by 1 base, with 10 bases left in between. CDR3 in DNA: TGCAGTGCTAGAGATTGGCAGAGGTCCTACGAGCAGTACTTC. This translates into CSARDWQRSYEQYF.

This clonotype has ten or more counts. The CDR3 nucleotides read TGCGCCAGCAGCTTGGCTGGGGAGGATACGCAGTATTTT. Residues: CASSLAGEDTQYF. This sequence joins TRBV5-1 and TRBJ2-3, with a tentative D call TRBD2 (5 bases). CDR3 length: 13 amino acids. Looked up from germline, CDR1 is SGHRS and CDR2 is YFSETQ. The ends were cut back, 0 bases at V and 6 bases at J, with 8 bases in the middle.

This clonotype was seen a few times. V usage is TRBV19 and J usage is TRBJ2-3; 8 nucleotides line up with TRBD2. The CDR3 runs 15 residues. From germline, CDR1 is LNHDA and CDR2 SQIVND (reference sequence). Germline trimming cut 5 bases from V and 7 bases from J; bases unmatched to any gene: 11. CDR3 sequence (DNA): TGTGCCAGTAGTCTCACACTAGCGGCCCCGAATACGCAGTATTTT. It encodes CASSLTLAAPNTQYF.

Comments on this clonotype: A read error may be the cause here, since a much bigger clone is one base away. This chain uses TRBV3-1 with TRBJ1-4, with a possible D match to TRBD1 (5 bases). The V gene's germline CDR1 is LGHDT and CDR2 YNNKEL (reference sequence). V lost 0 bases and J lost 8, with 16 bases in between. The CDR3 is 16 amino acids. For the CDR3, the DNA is TGTGCCAGCAGCCAAGAGTCTGGGGCGCGGGGAGAAAAACTGTTTTTT. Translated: CASSQESGARGEKLFF.